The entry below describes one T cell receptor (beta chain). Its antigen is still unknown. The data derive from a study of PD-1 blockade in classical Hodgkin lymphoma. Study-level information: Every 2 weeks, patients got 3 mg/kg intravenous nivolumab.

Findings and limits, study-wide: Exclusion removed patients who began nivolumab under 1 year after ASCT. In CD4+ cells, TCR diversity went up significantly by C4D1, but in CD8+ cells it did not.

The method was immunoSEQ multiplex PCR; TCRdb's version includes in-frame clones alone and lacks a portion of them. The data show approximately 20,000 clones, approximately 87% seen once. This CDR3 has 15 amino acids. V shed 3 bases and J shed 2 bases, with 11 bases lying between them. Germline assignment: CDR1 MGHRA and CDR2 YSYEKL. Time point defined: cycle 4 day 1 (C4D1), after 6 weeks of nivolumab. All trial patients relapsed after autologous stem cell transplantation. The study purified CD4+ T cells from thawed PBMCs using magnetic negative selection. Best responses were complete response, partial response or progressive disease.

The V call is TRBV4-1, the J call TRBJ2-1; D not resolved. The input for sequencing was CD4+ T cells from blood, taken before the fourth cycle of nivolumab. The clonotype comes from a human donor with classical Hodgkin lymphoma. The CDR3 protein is CASSQARNAYNEQFF. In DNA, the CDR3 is TGCGCCAGCAGCCAGGCCCGTAATGCCTACAATGAGCAGTTCTTC.